This T cell receptor (beta chain) was recovered during a study of low-dose radiotherapy and immunotherapy resistance in tumors. Study details: Every two weeks patients got nivolumab 240 mg flat dose, plus ipilimumab 1 mg/kg every six weeks, intravenously.

The ends were cut back, 5 bases at V and 2 bases at J, with 22 bases in the middle. The CDR3 sequence is 17 residues long. CDR1 MGHDK and CDR2 SYGVNS come from the germline V gene. Alpha- and beta-chain coverage of first-strand cDNA came from TRAV- and TRBV-specific primers. PCR amplification of the TCRs was performed with Phusion for 20 PCR cycles, and it relied on a constant-region primer together with a V-primer adapter. TCRdb independently ran MiXCR on the reads; one entry per CDR3 protein. The sample holds 55,000 to 65,000 distinct CDR3 sequences, about 30% seen once. Many counts were recorded for this clonotype. Sample time point: before trial treatment.

This specimen was PBMCs, taken before treatment. This sequence was found in a male donor with rectosigmoid adenocarcinoma. The chain has TRBV25-1 and TRBJ2-7; perhaps D is TRBD1 or TRBD2 (6 bases each). The CDR3 DNA reads TGTGCCAGCAGTTCCCTCGGAGGGGGGAGGACCACCTACGAGCAGTACTTC. This translates into CASSSLGGGRTTYEQYF.